These 26 T cell receptor beta chains originate from one sample sequenced in a study of T cells in Graves' hyperthyroidism and ophthalmopathy. RNA transcripts served as the template for amplifying TCR beta CDR3 regions. First-round RT-PCR with HTBI primers amplified the TCR CDR3 region. MiXCR was run by TCRdb on the multiplex PCR reads, yielding one entry per CDR3 protein. The sample includes 400,000 to 550,000 distinct CDR3 sequences, around 14% of them seen just once. The sample was blood. Every receptor here comes from a woman aged 18-29 years with Graves' hyperthyroidism.

V gene TRBV30 combines with J gene TRBJ2-5; 7 nucleotides line up with TRBD2. The V gene end was trimmed by 2 bases and the J gene end by 1 base; junction bases not matched to a gene: 10. Germline loops: CDR1 GTSNPN, CDR2 SVGIG (reference sequence). The CDR3 has 16 residues. CDR3 nucleotide sequence: TGTGCCTGGAGTTCATCGACTAGCAGGGTCCAAGAGACCCAGTACTTC. Translation gives CAWSSSTSRVQETQYF.

This clonotype has a count of ten or more. As DNA, the CDR3 is TGTGCCAGCAGCTCCCGAGGGGGGGCGCCGTGGGATACGCAGTATTTT. Amino acids: CASSSRGGAPWDTQYF. The chain has TRBV11-3 and TRBJ2-3, with D possibly matching TRBD2 (7 bases). V was clipped by 4 bases and J by 6 bases, with 20 bases between them. The CDR3 sequence is 16 residues long. Germline CDR1 SGHNT, CDR2 YENEEA.

The V call is TRBV11-2, the J call TRBJ2-3; 9 positions agree with TRBD2. CDR1 and CDR2 from the germline V gene are SGHAT and FQNNGV. J lost 5 bases, V lost 4 bases, and 7 bases had no gene match. The CDR3 spans 15 residues. The DNA for the CDR3 is TGTGCCAGCAGCTCCAATAGCGGGAGAGGAGATACGCAGTATTTT. Protein: CASSSNSGRGDTQYF.

This rearrangement joins TRBV12-5 to TRBJ1-2, with unresolved D. The CDR3 contains 14 residues. The germline V gene has CDR1 LGHNT and CDR2 FRNRAP. V dropped 7 bases and J dropped 7 bases, with 19 bases sitting between them. CDR3 in amino acids: CASASVPRNSGYTF. The CDR3, as DNA: TGTGCTAGTGCCTCCGTCCCCAGAAATAGTGGCTACACCTTC. Filled out from reference TRBV12-5 and TRBJ1-2, the complete variable domain reads DARVTQTPRHKVTEMGQEVTMRCQPILGHNTVFWYRQTMMQGLELLAYFRNRAPLDDSGMPKDRFSAEMPDATLATLKIQPSEPRDSAVYFCASASVPRNSGYTFGSGTRLTVV.

This clonotype turned up a few times. The chain uses TRBV20-1 and TRBJ2-6, with D perhaps TRBD2 (6 bases). Germline CDR1 and CDR2: DFQATT and SNEGSKA (reference sequence). The V end was cut by 6 bases, the J end by 0 bases, with 21 bases between. The CDR3 totals 18 residues. As DNA, the CDR3 is TGCAGTGCGCCTAACGGCGGGGTTTTACGCTCTGGGGCCAACGTCCTGACTTTC. Translation: CSAPNGGVLRSGANVLTF.

This clonotype was picked up many times. Written as DNA, the CDR3 is TGTGCCAGCAGTTTTTACGGGCACGAGCAGTACTTC. It is translated as CASSFYGHEQYF. This chain uses TRBV12-3 or TRBV12-4 with TRBJ2-7; D ambiguous. The CDR3 extends over 12 amino acids. The V and J ends lost 3 bases and 5 bases respectively, with 8 bases between them.

The V and J genes are TRBV5-6 and TRBJ2-7; D remains unclear. Germline values: CDR1 SGHDT, CDR2 YYEEEE. CDR3 length: 13 amino acids. V was clipped by 1 base and J by 3 bases, with 8 bases between them. Written as DNA, the CDR3 is TGTGCCAGCAGCTTGTACTACGTCTACGAGCAGTACTTC. It codes for CASSLYYVYEQYF.

J is TRBJ2-2 and V is TRBV24-1; D assignment may be TRBD1 or TRBD2 (5 bases each). Deletions cut 6 bases from V and 0 bases from J, with 16 bases between. Per germline, CDR1 KGHDR and CDR2 SFDVKD. This CDR3 region has 17 residues. The CDR3 nucleotides are TGTGCCACCAGTTTTCCATGGGACGGCGCGAACACCGGGGAGCTGTTTTTT. This gives the protein CATSFPWDGANTGELFF.

The sample holds many counts of this clonotype. The V and J genes are TRBV12-3 or TRBV12-4 and TRBJ1-3, with D tentatively TRBD1 (5 bases). CDR3 length: 13 amino acids. V was cut by 6 bases and J by 3 bases, with 9 bases left in between. DNA of the CDR3: TGTGCCAGCAGGGGGACTGTTGGAAACACCATATATTTT. This codes for CASRGTVGNTIYF.

This clonotype was picked up many times. The gene calls are TRBV2 and TRBJ2-1; 8 bases line up with TRBD1. This CDR3 is built from 14 residues. Germline CDR1 reads SNHLY; CDR2 reads FYNNEI. The J segment lost 7 bases and the V segment lost 6 bases, leaving 8 bases of the junction unmatched. As DNA, the CDR3 is TGTGCCAGCAGAGCTCCGGGACAGGCAAATGAGCAGTTCTTC. Its translation is CASRAPGQANEQFF.

This clonotype was seen repeatedly, ten times or more. V is TRBV30 and J is TRBJ2-2; D ambiguous. Trimming left V 5 bases short and J 0 bases short, with 13 bases between. The CDR3 contains 15 residues. CDR1 is GTSNPN, CDR2 SVGIG, per germline (reference sequence). The CDR3 loop is CAWDHSRSNTGELFF. The CDR3 region has the DNA TGTGCCTGGGATCACAGCCGTTCGAACACCGGGGAGCTGTTTTTT.

This clonotype has at least ten counts. The chain uses TRBV6-5 and TRBJ2-7, with 8 nucleotides matching TRBD2. V lost 0 bases, J lost 3 bases, and 1 base stayed unmatched. Germline lookup yields CDR1 MNHEY and CDR2 SVGAGI. CDR3 length: 14 amino acids. CDR3 protein: CASSYSTSGYEQYF. The CDR3 DNA follows: TGTGCCAGCAGTTACTCAACTAGCGGCTACGAGCAGTACTTC.

There are many counts of this clonotype. The V call is TRBV28, the J call TRBJ2-1; a possible D gene is TRBD2 (6 bases). This CDR3 is 17 amino acids long. The ends were cut back, 7 bases at V and 0 bases at J, with 19 bases in the middle. The germline V gene has CDR1 MDHEN and CDR2 SYDVKM. The CDR3 nucleotides are TGTGCCAGCACCCCGCCTGGCTTAGCGGTCTCCTACAATGAGCAGTTCTTC. It encodes CASTPPGLAVSYNEQFF.

The sample holds a few counts of this clonotype. The chain uses TRBV20-1 and TRBJ1-4; perhaps TRBD1 as D (5 bases). V dropped 2 bases and J dropped 4 bases, with 8 bases sitting between them. Germline lookup yields CDR1 DFQATT and CDR2 SNEGSKA (reference sequence). The length of the CDR3 is 13 residues. The CDR3 DNA reads TGCAGTGCTAGATCGGGGGATAATGAAAAACTGTTTTTT. Its translation is CSARSGDNEKLFF.

Ten or more counts support this clonotype. The chain is built from TRBV13 and TRBJ2-1, with 12 bases lining up with TRBD2. Unmatched junction bases numbered 7, after V lost 2 bases and J lost 5 bases. CDR1 and CDR2 (germline): PRHDT, FYEKMQ (reference sequence). The CDR3 consists of 17 residues. CDR3 DNA sequence: TGTGCCAGCAGCTTAATGACTAGCGGGAGCACCCACAATGAGCAGTTCTTC. Encoded protein: CASSLMTSGSTHNEQFF. Drawing the rest from reference TRBV13 and TRBJ2-1, the complete variable domain is AAGVIQSPRHLIKEKRETATLKCYPIPRHDTVYWYQQGPGQDPQFLISFYEKMQSDKGSIPDRFSAQQFSDYHSELNMSSLELGDSALYFCASSLMTSGSTHNEQFFGPGTRLTVL.

In its sample, this clonotype was seen many times. The V and J genes are TRBV7-3 and TRBJ2-2; D is possibly TRBD1 (5 bases). The CDR3 has 14 residues. The V gene's germline CDR1 is SGHTA and CDR2 FQGTGA. V lost 5 bases and J lost 7, with 14 bases in between. CDR3 amino acids: CASSQAGFGGELFF. The CDR3 coding sequence is TGTGCCAGCAGCCAAGCAGGGTTCGGCGGGGAGCTGTTTTTT.

The V call is TRBV20-1, the J call TRBJ2-2; 15 bases fit TRBD2. Losses at the gene ends were 6 bases for V and 3 bases for J; bases not matched to a gene: 5. Germline CDR1 is DFQATT and CDR2 is SNEGSKA (reference sequence). This CDR3 comprises 16 residues. CDR3 residues: CSAKGLAGGDTGELFF. In DNA, the CDR3 is TGCAGTGCAAAGGGACTAGCGGGAGGTGACACCGGGGAGCTGTTTTTT.

This clonotype was counted between two and nine times. The chain uses TRBV25-1 and TRBJ1-4; 8 bases agree with TRBD1. This CDR3 region has 15 residues. Germline V gene sequence: CDR1 MGHDK, CDR2 SYGVNS. V was clipped by 2 bases and J by 7 bases; unmatched bases: 6. The CDR3 loop is CASSEMAGGGEKLFF. CDR3 DNA sequence: TGTGCCAGCAGTGAAATGGCAGGGGGCGGTGAAAAACTGTTTTTT.

V gene TRBV4-1 combines with J gene TRBJ2-7; 11 nucleotides align to TRBD2. Germline trimming cut 0 bases from V and 7 bases from J; bases unmatched to any gene: 14. Germline V gene data show CDR1 as MGHRA and CDR2 as YSYEKL. The CDR3 consists of 18 residues. The CDR3 DNA follows: TGCGCCAGCAGCCAAGATCCTCTGGGACTAGCGGCCAAGGAGGAGCAGTACGTC. This sequence encodes CASSQDPLGLAAKEEQYV.

This clonotype has a count of ten or more. The genes are TRBV29-1 and TRBJ1-1; D is unresolved. Germline V gives CDR1 SQVTM, CDR2 ANQGSEA. CDR3 size: 10 residues. V was shortened by 4 bases and J by 5 bases, with 5 bases between the two germline ends. The CDR3 here is CSVAWTEAFF. For the CDR3, the DNA is TGCAGCGTTGCATGGACTGAAGCTTTCTTT.

The sample holds a few counts of this clonotype. CDR3 amino acids: CASSNLVAGYPHYNEQFF. The CDR3 coding sequence is TGTGCCAGTAGTAATTTGGTAGCGGGATACCCCCATTACAATGAGCAGTTCTTC. V is TRBV19 and J is TRBJ2-1; 8 bases align to TRBD2. This CDR3 is 18 amino acids long. Germline V gives CDR1 LNHDA, CDR2 SQIVND (reference sequence). V dropped 4 bases and J dropped 4; count of bases not matched to a gene: 15.

This clonotype was recorded many times. The chain carries TRBV6-1 and TRBJ2-3; 12 bases map to TRBD2. The V gene's germline CDR1 is MNHNS and CDR2 SASEGT. The CDR3 totals 17 residues. Unmatched junction bases numbered 3, after V lost 2 bases and J lost 0 bases. Written as DNA, the CDR3 is TGTGCCAGCAGTGAAAGGACTAGCGGGATTAGCACAGATACGCAGTATTTT. This gives the protein CASSERTSGISTDTQYF.

This clonotype was picked up many times. The gene calls are TRBV24-1 and TRBJ2-3; D tentatively fits TRBD1 or TRBD2 (5 bases each). Germline CDR1 KGHDR, CDR2 SFDVKD. CDR3 length equals 14 residues. V was clipped by 5 bases and J by 5 bases, with 13 bases between them. The CDR3 spells CATSADGARDTQYF. The CDR3 DNA is TGTGCCACCAGTGCTGACGGGGCTCGAGATACGCAGTATTTT.

The sample holds many counts of this clonotype. The chain is built from TRBV9 and TRBJ2-1; possibly TRBD2 for D (5 bases). The CDR3 runs to 14 residues. Deletions cut 3 bases from V and 5 bases from J, with 12 bases between. Germline-derived CDR1 and CDR2 are SGDLS and YYNGEE. The CDR3 reads CASSGRLINNEQFF. In DNA form, the CDR3 reads TGTGCCAGCAGCGGTCGACTAATCAACAATGAGCAGTTCTTC.

At least ten counts were recorded for this clonotype. This sequence joins TRBV20-1 and TRBJ1-5; D remains unclear. The CDR3 is 13 residues long. The V end was cut by 6 bases, the J end by 4 bases, with 13 bases between. In germline, CDR1 is DFQATT, CDR2 SNEGSKA (reference sequence). In DNA, the CDR3 is TGCAGTGCCCGCGGGTTCGCAAATCAGCCCCAGCATTTT. This gives the protein CSARGFANQPQHF.

This clonotype showed up many times. The chain has TRBV5-1 and TRBJ1-1, with unresolved D. CDR1 is SGHRS, CDR2 YFSETQ, per germline. V lost 4 bases and J lost 7, with 20 bases in between. This CDR3 is built from 15 residues. DNA of the CDR3: TGCGCCAGCAGCCGCGACCCCCAACCTAGGGTTGAAGCTTTCTTT. It yields the protein CASSRDPQPRVEAFF.